This T cell receptor (beta chain) was captured by sequencing in a study of blood T cell repertoires in COVID-19. Overall study: Sites across the United States, Italy and Spain contributed samples from acute and convalescent COVID-19.

The method was immunoSEQ multiplex PCR; TCRdb's version includes in-frame clones alone and lacks a portion of them. The repertoire includes some 150,000 clones, around 82% of them detected once, and 4.5% to 6% sits in the top ten. V gave up 4 bases and J gave up 0 bases; unmatched junction bases: 8. Germline CDR1 is LGHDT and CDR2 is YNNKEL (reference sequence). CDR3 length: 17 amino acids. Sequenced: peripheral blood. The chain carries TRBV3-1 (or the pseudogene TRBV3-2) and TRBJ2-3; 9 bases align to TRBD2. This clonotype was sampled from a woman between 45 and 65 years old with acute or convalescent COVID-19. DNA for the CDR3: TGTGCCAGCAGCCCCCAGGGACTAGCAGCGAGCACAGATACGCAGTATTTT. Translation gives CASSPQGLAASTDTQYF.